A selection of T cell receptor beta chains follows, all from one sample in a study of OX40 agonist ivuxolimab in advanced cancers. The data were produced by immunoSEQ multiplex PCR, yet TCRdb's version contains in-frame clones alone and is incomplete. The sample carries 90,000 to 100,000 clones, about four fifths recorded once. Sequences were derived from CD4+ or CD8+ T cells sorted from blood, sampled in a trial of the OX40 agonist ivuxolimab. These TCRs come from an adult with an advanced solid tumor such as melanoma, head and neck, liver or kidney cancer. Each CDR3 is given with its conserved first and last residue. Each record gives: J gene, V gene, clone size, D gene, CDR3 DNA, CDR3 protein. A D gene is named only where the DNA matches it firmly. Size is omitted from some rows. Given values are once, few, many or a class for expanded clones.

TRBJ1-2	TRBV5-6	.	TRBD1	TGTGCCAGCACCTATGACAGGGCCTCCTATGGCTACACCTTC	CASTYDRASYGYTF
TRBJ1-5	TRBV5-5	.	TRBD1	TGTGCCAGCAGCCTAACAGGGGGGCGCAATCAGCCCCAGCATTTT	CASSLTGGRNQPQHF
TRBJ1-1	TRBV18	once	.	TGTGCCAGCTCACCACTGGACAGCAACACTGAAGCTTTCTTT	CASSPLDSNTEAFF
TRBJ1-6	TRBV7-2	once	.	TGTGCCAGCAGCAACGGGATCCTAACTGGGGGGCTTAATTCACCCCTCCACTTT	CASSNGILTGGLNSPLHF
TRBJ2-2	TRBV7-9	.	.	TGTGCCAGCAGCTTAGGACGGCCCGCCGGGGAGCTGTTTTTT	CASSLGRPAGELFF
TRBJ2-2	TRBV9	.	.	TGTGCCAGCAGCGCCAGGGGGGGTTTGGACACCGGGGAGCTGTTTTTT	CASSARGGLDTGELFF
TRBJ2-2	TRBV9	few	.	TGTGCCAGCAGCGAGGGGACCCACACCGGGGAGCTGTTTTTT	CASSEGTHTGELFF
TRBJ1-2	TRBV2	.	TRBD1	TGTGCCAGCCGGACGGCAGGGGGCGTCTCTGTGAGCTACACCTTC	CASRTAGGVSVSYTF
TRBJ2-7	TRBV6-5	.	.	TGTGCCAGCAGTCCGACAGCCACCTACGAGCAGTACTTC	CASSPTATYEQYF
TRBJ2-2	TRBV7-2	few	TRBD2	TGTGCCAGCAGCACGGGAGGGCCGAACGGGGAGCTGTTTTTT	CASSTGGPNGELFF
TRBJ2-1	TRBV18	.	.	TGTGCCAGCTCACCGGAACAGTACAATGAGCAGTTCTTC	CASSPEQYNEQFF
TRBJ1-1	TRBV14	.	TRBD1	TGTGCCAGCAGCCAAAGACAGGGGTGGAACACTGAAGCTTTCTTT	CASSQRQGWNTEAFF
TRBJ1-6	TRBV7-9	once	.	TGTGCCAGCAGCGTGGGGGGAGAGAGTTCACCCCTCCACTTT	CASSVGGESSPLHF
TRBJ2-1	TRBV30	.	TRBD2	TGTGCCTGGAGTGACTCTAGCGGGGGGGCGTCCAATGAGCAGTTCTTC	CAWSDSSGGASNEQFF
TRBJ2-5	TRBV30	.	TRBD2	TGTGCCTGGGTATCTGGGACTAGCGGGAGGAAGACCCAGTACTTC	CAWVSGTSGRKTQYF
TRBJ1-2	TRBV6-5	.	.	TGTGCCAGCAGTCAACAGGGTGGCAGTAACTATGGCTACACCTTC	CASSQQGGSNYGYTF